The rows below give T cell receptor beta chains drawn from one sample of a study of blood T cell repertoires in COVID-19. Clones were read by immunoSEQ multiplex PCR, and TCRdb kept only the in-frame ones, dropping some. The sample comprises a few hundred thousand clones, roughly 89% of which are singletons, and 3.5% to 5.5% rests with the top ten. The sequenced sample was peripheral blood. The receptors shown here come from a middle-aged woman who had recovered from COVID-19. Each CDR3 is given with its conserved first and last residue. D genes are given only for firm matches. Clone size is stated in some rows and not others, as once, few, many or a class when expanded.

V	D	size	J	DNA	CDR3
TRBV7-9	TRBD1	.	TRBJ1-4	TGTGCCAGCAGTCCGGGACAGGGTCTTGGTAATGAAAAACTGTTTTTT	CASSPGQGLGNEKLFF
TRBV9	.	.	TRBJ2-2	TGTGCCAGCAGCGTAGGGGCCCGAAACACCGGGGAGCTGTTTTTT	CASSVGARNTGELFF
TRBV10-3	TRBD1	.	TRBJ2-3	TGTGCCATCAGTGAGTCTTTATGGGACAGGGTGATCACAGATACGCAGTATTTT	CAISESLWDRVITDTQYF
TRBV18	.	once	TRBJ1-1	TGTGCCAGCTCACCACTCTTACAGGAGAACACTGAAGCTTTCTTT	CASSPLLQENTEAFF
TRBV4-3	.	once	TRBJ1-5	TGCGCCAGCAGCCAAGATCGGGCAGGGGATCAGCCCCAGCATTTT	CASSQDRAGDQPQHF
TRBV28	TRBD2	.	TRBJ2-2	TGTGCCAGCAGCCAGACTAGCGGGGGGGCCCCGGCCGGGGAGCTGTTTTTT	CASSQTSGGAPAGELFF
TRBV9	TRBD1	.	TRBJ1-2	TGTGCCAGCAGCGTAGAGGACAGGACCTTCTATGGCTACACCTTC	CASSVEDRTFYGYTF
TRBV5-1	.	.	TRBJ1-4	TGCGCCAGCAGTGGTCAGATTAATGAAAAACTGTTTTTT	CASSGQINEKLFF
TRBV6-5	.	once	TRBJ2-3	TGTGCCAGCAGGCGCCTTCCGCGAGGAAGCAATACGCAGTATTTT	CASRRLPRGSNTQYF
TRBV3-1/TRBV3-2	.	.	TRBJ2-2	TGTGCCAGCAGCCAAGACTCCACCGGGGAGCTGTTTTTT	CASSQDSTGELFF
TRBV5-4	TRBD2	.	TRBJ2-1	TGTGCCTCGGCGGGGGGCGACTACAATGAGCAGTTCTTC	CASAGGDYNEQFF
TRBV6-2/TRBV6-3	TRBD2	.	TRBJ2-2	TGTGCCAGCAGTTATCGACTAGCGGGAGTGTACACCGGGGAGCTGTTTTTT	CASSYRLAGVYTGELFF
TRBV7-2	TRBD2	.	TRBJ2-1	TGTGCCAGCAGCTTAGAATGGGCGGGGGGTCGCGATGAGCAGTTCTTC	CASSLEWAGGRDEQFF
TRBV18	.	.	TRBJ1-1	TGTGCCAGCTCACCAGGCGGGGGCGCGGGGACTGAAGCTTTCTTT	CASSPGGGAGTEAFF
TRBV28	.	.	TRBJ1-1	TGTGCCAGCACCTCGGGGGGATTGCGCACTGAAGCTTTCTTT	CASTSGGLRTEAFF
TRBV4-3	.	.	TRBJ1-1	TGCGCCAGCAGCGCCCGGACAGTTAGTACTGAAGCTTTCTTT	CASSARTVSTEAFF
TRBV2	.	.	TRBJ1-2	TGTGCCAGCAGTGAAAACAGGAACTATGGCTACACCTTC	CASSENRNYGYTF
TRBV4-3	TRBD2	.	TRBJ2-1	TGCGCCAGCAGCCAATCCGGGACTAGCAGTTACAATGAGCAGTTCTTC	CASSQSGTSSYNEQFF
TRBV3-1/TRBV3-2	.	.	TRBJ2-2	TGTGCCACAGGAAGGGGGACCGGGGAGCTGTTTTTT	CATGRGTGELFF
TRBV7-3	.	.	TRBJ2-5	TGTGCCAGCAGCTTTAGCGGAGGGACCCAGTACTTC	CASSFSGGTQYF
TRBV6-5	.	.	TRBJ2-3	TGTGCCAGCAGTTCTAATAGGGCGCGGGAAGGAGATACGCAGTATTTT	CASSSNRAREGDTQYF
TRBV7-2	TRBD2	.	TRBJ2-3	TGTGCCAGCAGCTTAGCGCCTGGGACTAGCGGGAGAGATACGCAGTATTTT	CASSLAPGTSGRDTQYF
TRBV5-1	.	.	TRBJ2-3	TGCGCCAGCAGCTTCGGCGGGGGCGCAGATACGCAGTATTTT	CASSFGGGADTQYF
TRBV11-3	.	once	TRBJ2-2	TGTGCCAGCAGCCCGTGGGGTAGCGCGGGCACCGGGGAGCTGTTTTTT	CASSPWGSAGTGELFF